This T cell receptor (beta chain) was sequenced in a study of cytomegalovirus exposure and HLA in healthy donors. The overall study: The 120 validation repertoires matched the roughly 630 first-cohort repertoires in platform, a later analysis reported. Whole-study findings and limits: Subsequent analysis showed first-cohort TCR clusters tending to co-occur in 120 validation repertoires. According to reports, the classifier identified cytomegalovirus status with high specificity and sensitivity.

With respect to this clone: Its matching antigen is unknown.

The donors were part of the validation cohort of some 120 subjects. That cohort was separate from the first cohort, which comprised fewer than 800 subjects. This CDR3 has 13 residues. V lost 4 bases and J 4 bases, leaving 10 bases between the germline ends. Germline V gives CDR1 SGHRS, CDR2 YFSETQ. Sequencing used immunoSEQ multiplex PCR; TCRdb keeps in-frame clones, though not all of them. The profile shows 110,000 or so clones, under 97% of them singletons. The chain uses TRBV5-1 and TRBJ2-3; D remains unclear. The source material was PBMCs. The sequence was obtained from a woman under 30 in good health and CMV-seronegative. The CDR3 sequence is CASSATAPDTQYF. CDR3 in DNA: TGCGCCAGCAGCGCCACAGCTCCAGATACGCAGTATTTT.